This T cell receptor beta chain originates from a study of molecular identifiers for immune sequencing clone quantification. V lost 2 bases to trimming and J lost 1 base, with 15 bases between them. The CDR3 contains 16 residues. CDR1 is MNHEY, CDR2 SMNVEV, per germline (reference sequence). Previously reported methods and listed TCR primers produced the bulk TCR libraries. TCRdb reanalysed the PCR reads using MiXCR and keeps one entry per CDR3 protein. The data show 400,000 to 600,000 distinct CDR3 sequences, with around 23% seen just once and roughly 0.79% held by the top ten. The source is a human donor in good health. Some libraries in this study had Jurkat cell RNA spiked in. Sequencing was carried out using naive CD8+ T cells from blood, with Jurkat cell RNA spiked in. Stated subset: FACS-sorted CD8+CD4-CCR7+CD45RA+ naive T cells. The chain uses TRBV27 and TRBJ2-7; D not resolved. The CDR3 DNA follows: TGTGCCAGCAGTTTAATAGGGCCCAGTTCTTCCTACGAGCAGTACTTC. Amino acids: CASSLIGPSSSYEQYF.